The 27 T cell receptor beta chains given below trace back to one sample, sequenced in a study of CD8+ T cells in alopecia areata. Sequencing relied on a cDNA template that was reverse transcribed from extracted RNA. Repertoires were generated with immunoSEQ multiplex PCR, while TCRdb's copy carries only in-frame clones and drops some. The repertoire has 180,000 or so clones, 58% of them found once; the top ten carry 5.5%. Treatment in this sample: oral pan-JAK inhibitor, 5-10 mg twice daily. This material consisted of CD4+ T cells sorted from blood, taken at week 24, from a patient treated with tofacitinib. These receptors were obtained from a human donor with alopecia areata.

The chain links TRBV29-1 to TRBJ2-7, with TRBD1 matching 7 bases. Trimming removed 4 bases from V and 6 bases from J; junction bases left unmatched: 12. The germline V gene has CDR1 SQVTM and CDR2 ANQGSEA. This CDR3 contains 14 residues. CDR3 nucleotides: TGCAGCGTTGTAACTCCGGGACAGTGGGGCGAGCAGTACTTC. It is translated as CSVVTPGQWGEQYF.

The chain couples TRBV5-1 to TRBJ2-2; perhaps TRBD2 as D (7 bases). The V and J ends lost 0 bases and 10 bases respectively, with 16 bases between them. Germline CDR1 reads SGHRS; CDR2 reads YFSETQ. The CDR3 is 15 amino acids. As DNA, the CDR3 is TGCGCCAGCAGCTTGGAGTTCGGGGGGCATGTGGAGCTGTTTTTT. Amino acid sequence: CASSLEFGGHVELFF. The full variable domain, completed using reference TRBV5-1 and TRBJ2-2, is KAGVTQTPRYLIKTRGQQVTLSCSPISGHRSVSWYQQTPGQGLQFLFEYFSETQRNKGNFPGRFSGRQFSNSRSEMNVSTLELGDSALYLCASSLEFGGHVELFFGEGSRLTVL.

The V gene is TRBV6-5, the J gene TRBJ2-2; 10 positions match TRBD1. CDR1 MNHEY and CDR2 SVGAGI come from the germline V gene. V dropped 6 bases and J dropped 4; count of bases not matched to a gene: 5. This CDR3 spans 15 amino acids. The CDR3 loop reads CASRRQGAGTGELFF. Written as DNA, the CDR3 is TGTGCCAGCAGGCGACAGGGGGCTGGCACCGGGGAGCTGTTTTTT.

This clone was seen a few times. Other nucleotide sequences from this sample produce the same CDR3. This chain joins TRBV29-1 and TRBJ1-5; 9 bases are shared with TRBD1. Germline loops: CDR1 SQVTM, CDR2 ANQGSEA. The CDR3 extends over 12 amino acids. The V and J ends lost 6 bases and 7 bases, in that order; junction bases with no gene match: 4. The CDR3 loop is CSVRTGDQPQHF. CDR3 sequence (DNA): TGCAGCGTGAGGACAGGGGACCAGCCCCAGCATTTT.

The chain has TRBV5-1 and TRBJ2-3, with 8 bases lining up with TRBD1. V lost 2 bases and J lost 11; bases outside the gene matches: 10. Germline-derived CDR1 and CDR2 are SGHRS and YFSETQ. The CDR3 has 14 amino acids. The DNA of the CDR3 is TGCGCCAGCAGCTTCGACAGGGGAGAGGGCGGGCAGTATTTT. It is translated as CASSFDRGEGGQYF. The full variable domain, its missing parts supplied by reference TRBV5-1 and TRBJ2-3, is KAGVTQTPRYLIKTRGQQVTLSCSPISGHRSVSWYQQTPGQGLQFLFEYFSETQRNKGNFPGRFSGRQFSNSRSEMNVSTLELGDSALYLCASSFDRGEGGQYFGPGTRLTVL.

This clone was observed a handful of times. The chain carries TRBV5-1 and TRBJ1-5, with 9 nucleotides matching TRBD1. There are 15 residues in the CDR3. V trimming: 3 bases; J trimming: 7 bases; junction bases outside the gene matches: 8. Germline loops: CDR1 SGHRS, CDR2 YFSETQ. CDR3 DNA: TGCGCCAGCAGCTCTACAGGGGGCGCCGGACAGCCCCAGCATTTT. Protein product: CASSSTGGAGQPQHF.

The sample holds a few counts of this clone. The genes are TRBV7-9 and TRBJ2-1, with TRBD2 matching 7 bases. This CDR3 has 15 residues. The junction had 6 bases not matched to a gene; V was cut back by 5 bases and J by 2 bases. CDR1 SEHNR and CDR2 FQNEAQ come from the germline V gene (reference sequence). The CDR3 loop reads CASSLPSGTYNEQFF. Written as DNA, the CDR3 is TGTGCCAGCAGCCTTCCTAGCGGAACCTACAATGAGCAGTTCTTC.

This clone was counted between two and nine times. This chain connects TRBV7-9 to TRBJ1-6, with D hard to call. This CDR3 spans 14 amino acids. V lost 1 base and J 9 bases, leaving 10 bases between the germline ends. CDR1 is SEHNR and CDR2 is FQNEAQ in the germline V gene (reference sequence). DNA of the CDR3: TGTGCCAGCAGCTTAGATAGGGCCACTTCACCCCTCCACTTT. Protein sequence: CASSLDRATSPLHF.

CDR3 region: CASTPRQRESYEQYF. The DNA of the CDR3 is TGTGCCAGCACCCCCCGACAGAGAGAATCTTACGAGCAGTACTTC. V is TRBV7-2 and J is TRBJ2-7, with D possibly TRBD1 on 5 matching bases. The germline gives CDR1 SGHTA, CDR2 FQGNSA. Trimming removed 7 bases at V and 4 bases at J, with 20 bases between. The CDR3 spans 15 residues.

This clone came up a few times. The chain employs TRBV28 and TRBJ1-1; TRBD1 might be the D (6 bases). There are 14 residues in the CDR3. Trimming left V 8 bases short and J 5 bases short, with 18 bases between. CDR1 and CDR2 (germline): MDHEN, SYDVKM. For the CDR3, the DNA is TGTGCCAGCCAGTTAGGGGGATCGGGAACTGAAGCTTTCTTT. Protein: CASQLGGSGTEAFF.

The chain carries TRBV18 and TRBJ2-4; 9 bases align to TRBD2. Unmatched junction bases numbered 3, after V lost 1 base and J lost 5 bases. The CDR3 spans 15 residues. Germline V CDR1 and CDR2: KGHSH, LQKENI. CDR3: CASSPLAGAENIQYF. The CDR3 DNA sequence: TGTGCCAGCTCACCACTAGCGGGGGCGGAAAACATTCAGTACTTC.

The V call is TRBV20-1, the J call TRBJ2-3; D unclear. The CDR3 has 9 amino acids. Trimming cost V 7 bases and J 4 bases, with 3 bases left between them. Germline V gives CDR1 DFQATT, CDR2 SNEGSKA (reference sequence). CDR3 sequence: CSGADTQYF. DNA of the CDR3: TGCAGTGGTGCAGATACGCAGTATTTT.

The chain joins TRBV5-8 to TRBJ1-5; D may be TRBD1 (6 bases). Germline assignment: CDR1 SGHTS and CDR2 YDEGEE. CDR3 length: 16 residues. V was clipped by 3 bases and J by 2 bases, with 15 bases between them. CDR3 sequence (DNA): TGTGCCAGCAGCTGGAGGGGGGTTCGAGGCAATCAGCCCCAGCATTTT. Protein product: CASSWRGVRGNQPQHF.

This sequence joins TRBV11-3 and TRBJ1-1, with D unclear. Trimming stripped 3 bases from V and 1 base from J, with 6 bases between. CDR3 length equals 13 residues. Per germline, CDR1 SGHNT and CDR2 YENEEA. CDR3 region: CASSLGRNTEAFF. The CDR3 region has the DNA TGTGCCAGCAGCTTGGGCAGGAACACTGAAGCTTTCTTT.

The V and J genes are TRBV5-6 and TRBJ1-2, with unresolved D. Germline lookup yields CDR1 SGHDT and CDR2 YYEEEE. The V end lost 1 base, the J end lost 2 bases, and 0 bases lay between the germline ends. This CDR3 is built from 11 residues. This chain's CDR3 is CASSLNYGYTF. The CDR3 nucleotides are TGTGCCAGCAGCTTGAACTATGGCTACACCTTC.

The chain uses TRBV28 and TRBJ2-4; no definite D call. CDR1 and CDR2 from the germline V gene are MDHEN and SYDVKM. V was trimmed by 6 bases and J by 7 bases, leaving 16 bases between them. CDR3 size: 14 residues. CDR3 coding DNA: TGTGCCAGCAGAGAGCCTGACCCGTGGAACATTCAGTACTTC. It specifies CASREPDPWNIQYF.

The chain combines TRBV4-1 with TRBJ2-3; 10 bases map to TRBD2. Per germline, CDR1 MGHRA and CDR2 YSYEKL. The junction had 4 bases not matched to a gene; V was cut back by 2 bases and J by 2 bases. The CDR3 is made up of 16 amino acids. CDR3 in DNA: TGCGCCAGCAGCCAATTAAGCGGGAGGGACACAGATACGCAGTATTTT. It yields the protein CASSQLSGRDTDTQYF.

In its sample, this clone was seen once. The chain couples TRBV29-1 to TRBJ1-4, with D unresolved. CDR1 is SQVTM and CDR2 is ANQGSEA in the germline V gene. The CDR3 has 13 amino acids. Trimming cost V 5 bases and J 3 bases, with 10 bases left between them. CDR3 DNA sequence: TGCAGCGTTAGAAGCGCGGCTAATGAAAAACTGTTTTTT. Its translation is CSVRSAANEKLFF.

V gene TRBV12-5 combines with J gene TRBJ2-5; maybe TRBD2 (6 bases). The CDR3 is 13 residues long. Germline CDR1 is LGHNT and CDR2 is FRNRAP. Trimming removed 5 bases from V and 1 base from J, with 8 bases in between. CDR3 nucleotides: TGTGCTAGTGGTGGCGGGATCCAAGAGACCCAGTACTTC. Protein product: CASGGGIQETQYF.

The V gene is TRBV7-2, the J gene TRBJ2-5, with D possibly matching TRBD2 (6 bases). V gave up 4 bases and J gave up 1 base, with 10 bases separating them. The CDR3 has 14 amino acids. Germline CDR1 SGHTA, CDR2 FQGNSA. CDR3 nucleotides: TGTGCCAGCAGCTCCCGGGAGACCCAAGAGACCCAGTACTTC. This gives the protein CASSSRETQETQYF.

The chain joins TRBV15 to TRBJ2-3, with 8 bases aligning to TRBD2. The CDR3 contains 16 residues. The J segment lost 0 bases and the V segment lost 1 base, leaving 3 bases of the junction unmatched. Per germline, CDR1 LNHNV and CDR2 YYDKDF (reference sequence). CDR3 nucleotides: TGTGCCACCAGCAGAGGGGCTAGCGGGAGCACAGATACGCAGTATTTT. It translates to CATSRGASGSTDTQYF.

A remark on this clone: The identical CDR3 is also encoded by other nucleotide sequences in the sample. The CDR3 nucleotides are TGCGCCAGCAGCCAAGCAACCCAGGGAGGAGGCTACACCTTC. Protein product: CASSQATQGGGYTF. The J gene is TRBJ1-2, the V gene TRBV4-3; D possibly corresponds to TRBD1 (5 bases). CDR1 is LGHNA, CDR2 YSLEER, per germline. The CDR3 has 14 amino acids. The ends were cut back, 1 base at V and 8 bases at J, with 14 bases in the middle.

The chain employs TRBV5-1 and TRBJ2-5, with TRBD1 matching over 7 bases. The ends lost 1 base at V and 4 bases at J; junction bases unmatched: 7. Per germline, CDR1 SGHRS and CDR2 YFSETQ. This CDR3 has 15 residues. The DNA for the CDR3 is TGCGCCAGCAGCTTGCGACAGGGAGTGAGAGAGACCCAGTACTTC. Protein: CASSLRQGVRETQYF.

The gene calls are TRBV5-1 and TRBJ2-7, with no clear D. This CDR3 comprises 12 residues. The V and J ends lost 1 base and 4 bases respectively, with 6 bases between them. Germline CDR1 is SGHRS and CDR2 is YFSETQ. The CDR3 protein is CASSLNGYEQYF. CDR3 DNA: TGCGCCAGCAGCTTGAACGGGTACGAGCAGTACTTC.

The chain combines TRBV6-5 with TRBJ1-1, with TRBD1 as a possible D gene (5 bases). The CDR3 length is 15 residues. Germline V gives CDR1 MNHEY, CDR2 SVGAGI. With 2 bases removed from V and 3 bases from J, the gap between germline ends came to 13 bases. The CDR3 coding sequence is TGTGCCAGCAGTTACGGGTTGCAGGGAGACACTGAAGCTTTCTTT. It specifies CASSYGLQGDTEAFF.

Written as DNA, the CDR3 is TGTGCCAGTAGTAGCGATCGACAAGAGACCCAGTACTTC. Translation gives CASSSDRQETQYF. This rearrangement joins TRBV19 to TRBJ2-5; D gene unclear. The CDR3 has 13 residues. With 4 bases removed from V and 2 bases from J, the gap between germline ends came to 8 bases. CDR1 LNHDA and CDR2 SQIVND come from the germline V gene (reference sequence).

DNA of the CDR3: TGTGCCTGGAGTGTATTTCACCGACAGTTACGCGAGCAGTACTTC. Residues: CAWSVFHRQLREQYF. This chain uses TRBV30 with TRBJ2-7, with D perhaps matching TRBD1 (5 bases). This CDR3 is 15 amino acids long. V lost 0 bases and J 6 bases, leaving 18 bases between the germline ends. Germline V CDR1 and CDR2: GTSNPN, SVGIG (reference sequence). Supplemented by reference TRBV30 and TRBJ2-7, the full variable domain reads SQTIHQWPATLVQPVGSPLSLECTVEGTSNPNLYWYRQAAGRGLQLLFYSVGIGQISSEVPQNLSASRPQDRQFILSSKKLLLSDSGFYLCAWSVFHRQLREQYFGPGTRLTVT.